This is a list of T cell receptor beta chains from one sample in a study of blood T cell repertoires in COVID-19. The repertoire was sequenced with immunoSEQ multiplex PCR; TCRdb's copy has only in-frame clones and lacks some. The repertoire holds about 300,000 clones, with around 90% as singletons. The sequenced sample was PBMCs or T cells enriched from blood (not recorded which). These receptor sequences come from a man aged 55 to 70 who had recovered from COVID-19. CDR3s include the opening cysteine and the closing phenylalanine or tryptophan. A D gene is named only where the DNA matches it firmly. A row's size may be missing; if present it is once, few, many or a size class.

d_gene: TRBD1
v_gene: TRBV28
abundance: NA
j_gene: TRBJ1-2
CDR3aa: CASRKGGRDGYTF
CDR3nt: TGTGCCAGCAGAAAAGGGGGCCGCGATGGCTACACCTTC

d_gene: NA
v_gene: TRBV10-3
abundance: NA
j_gene: TRBJ2-7
CDR3aa: CAISGERRPYEQYF
CDR3nt: TGTGCCATCAGTGGGGAGCGGAGACCCTACGAGCAGTACTTC

d_gene: TRBD1
v_gene: TRBV7-9
abundance: NA
j_gene: TRBJ1-2
CDR3aa: CASSFGDRAHGYTF
CDR3nt: TGTGCCAGCAGCTTTGGGGACAGGGCACATGGCTACACCTTC

d_gene: TRBD2
v_gene: TRBV27
abundance: NA
j_gene: TRBJ2-1
CDR3aa: CASRQGTSGNYNEQFF
CDR3nt: TGTGCCAGCAGACAAGGGACTAGCGGGAACTACAATGAGCAGTTCTTC

d_gene: TRBD1
v_gene: TRBV5-4
abundance: NA
j_gene: TRBJ1-4
CDR3aa: CASSSGGRREKLFF
CDR3nt: TGTGCCAGCAGCTCAGGGGGCAGGCGCGAAAAACTGTTTTTT

d_gene: NA
v_gene: TRBV7-8
abundance: NA
j_gene: TRBJ2-5
CDR3aa: CASSRGELDIETQYF
CDR3nt: TGTGCCAGCAGCCGGGGAGAGCTCGACATAGAGACCCAGTACTTC

d_gene: TRBD2
v_gene: TRBV2
abundance: NA
j_gene: TRBJ2-7
CDR3aa: CASSLGLAGGYEQYF
CDR3nt: TGTGCCAGCAGCTTAGGACTAGCGGGTGGCTACGAGCAGTACTTC

d_gene: NA
v_gene: TRBV5-1
abundance: few
j_gene: TRBJ2-6
CDR3aa: CASSLAGHYSGANVLTF
CDR3nt: TGCGCCAGCAGCTTGGCGGGACACTACTCTGGGGCCAACGTCCTGACTTTC

d_gene: TRBD2
v_gene: TRBV24-1
abundance: NA
j_gene: TRBJ2-5
CDR3aa: CATSTSGRALETQYF
CDR3nt: TGTGCCACCAGTACTAGCGGGAGGGCCTTGGAGACCCAGTACTTC

d_gene: NA
v_gene: TRBV5-4
abundance: NA
j_gene: TRBJ2-5
CDR3aa: CASSSQGNQETQYF
CDR3nt: TGTGCCAGCAGCTCCCAGGGAAACCAAGAGACCCAGTACTTC

d_gene: TRBD1
v_gene: TRBV11-2
abundance: NA
j_gene: TRBJ1-3
CDR3aa: CASSSTGTGLRGRGNTIYF
CDR3nt: TGTGCCAGCAGCTCGACCGGGACAGGCCTAAGAGGCCGAGGAAACACCATATATTTT

d_gene: NA
v_gene: TRBV25-1
abundance: NA
j_gene: TRBJ1-2
CDR3aa: CASSSGIGYGYTF
CDR3nt: TGTGCCAGCAGTTCAGGGATAGGGTATGGCTACACCTTC

d_gene: NA
v_gene: TRBV5-6
abundance: NA
j_gene: TRBJ2-7
CDR3aa: CASSRRAYTYEQYF
CDR3nt: TGTGCCAGCAGCAGGAGGGCCTATACCTACGAGCAGTACTTC

d_gene: NA
v_gene: TRBV6-9
abundance: few
j_gene: TRBJ2-7
CDR3aa: CASSQRGLYEQYF
CDR3nt: TGTGCCAGCAGTCAACGAGGTTTATACGAGCAGTACTTC

d_gene: NA
v_gene: TRBV10-3
abundance: NA
j_gene: TRBJ2-7
CDR3aa: CAISEKARAYEQYF
CDR3nt: TGTGCCATCAGTGAGAAGGCCAGGGCCTACGAGCAGTACTTC

d_gene: NA
v_gene: TRBV4-1
abundance: NA
j_gene: TRBJ1-5
CDR3aa: CASSRIPEAGGNQPQHF
CDR3nt: TGCGCCAGCAGCCGCATCCCCGAGGCAGGGGGCAATCAGCCCCAGCATTTT

d_gene: NA
v_gene: TRBV6-6
abundance: NA
j_gene: TRBJ2-7
CDR3aa: CASTHGGVAYEQYF
CDR3nt: TGTGCCAGCACCCACGGGGGAGTCGCCTACGAGCAGTACTTC

d_gene: NA
v_gene: TRBV28
abundance: NA
j_gene: TRBJ1-2
CDR3aa: CASKLTGNYGYTF
CDR3nt: TGTGCCAGCAAACTAACAGGGAACTATGGCTACACCTTC

d_gene: TRBD2
v_gene: TRBV30
abundance: once
j_gene: TRBJ2-5
CDR3aa: CAWDSGDEETQYF
CDR3nt: TGTGCCTGGGACAGCGGGGACGAAGAGACCCAGTACTTC

d_gene: TRBD2
v_gene: TRBV29-1
abundance: NA
j_gene: TRBJ2-3
CDR3aa: CSGQVAGGGDTQYF
CDR3nt: TGCAGCGGCCAGGTAGCGGGAGGTGGAGATACGCAGTATTTT

d_gene: TRBD1
v_gene: TRBV28
abundance: few
j_gene: TRBJ1-5
CDR3aa: CASSKDRAYSNQPQHF
CDR3nt: TGTGCCAGCAGCAAGGACAGGGCCTATAGCAATCAGCCCCAGCATTTT

d_gene: TRBD1
v_gene: TRBV5-1
abundance: few
j_gene: TRBJ2-7
CDR3aa: CASSLFSQDRAREQYF
CDR3nt: TGCGCCAGCAGCTTGTTCAGCCAAGACAGGGCTCGGGAGCAGTACTTC

d_gene: TRBD2
v_gene: TRBV18
abundance: NA
j_gene: TRBJ2-1
CDR3aa: CASSPPSGRASEQFF
CDR3nt: TGTGCCAGCTCACCGCCAAGCGGGAGGGCCTCTGAGCAGTTCTTC

d_gene: NA
v_gene: TRBV29-1
abundance: NA
j_gene: TRBJ2-2
CDR3aa: CSVFGAPGTGELFF
CDR3nt: TGCAGCGTTTTTGGGGCGCCGGGCACCGGGGAGCTGTTTTTT

d_gene: TRBD2
v_gene: TRBV30
abundance: NA
j_gene: TRBJ2-1
CDR3aa: CAWSNRREGGQFF
CDR3nt: TGTGCCTGGAGTAATAGGCGGGAGGGCGGGCAGTTCTTC